This T cell receptor beta chain was profiled in a study of early T cells in non-severe SARS-CoV-2 infection. Turning to the study itself: Chains stayed unpaired after sequencing of bulk RNA from unsorted whole blood.

Ten or more counts support this clonotype. This CDR3 has 17 residues. Trimming removed 5 bases from V and 2 bases from J; junction bases left unmatched: 4. CDR1 is SEHNR, CDR2 FQNEAQ, per germline (reference sequence). TCRdb reprocessed the 5' RACE reads with MiXCR, giving one entry per CDR3 protein. Counted here are over 45,000 distinct CDR3 sequences, about 10% occurring once; the ten biggest clones make up 6.5%. Sequenced input: whole blood. The TCR comes from an adult who was a healthcare worker with PCR-confirmed SARS-CoV-2 infection or an uninfected control (not recorded which). V usage is TRBV7-9 and J usage is TRBJ2-2; 14 nucleotides align to TRBD2. The DNA of the CDR3 is TGTGCCAGCAGCCCGACTAGCGGGAGGGATAACACCGGGGAGCTGTTTTTT. Protein sequence: CASSPTSGRDNTGELFF. The full variable domain, rest sourced from reference TRBV7-9 and TRBJ2-2, is DTGVSQNPRHKITKRGQNVTFRCDPISEHNRLYWYRQTLGQGPEFLTYFQNEAQLEKSRLLSDRFSAERPKGSFSTLEIQRTEQGDSAMYLCASSPTSGRDNTGELFFGEGSRLTVL.